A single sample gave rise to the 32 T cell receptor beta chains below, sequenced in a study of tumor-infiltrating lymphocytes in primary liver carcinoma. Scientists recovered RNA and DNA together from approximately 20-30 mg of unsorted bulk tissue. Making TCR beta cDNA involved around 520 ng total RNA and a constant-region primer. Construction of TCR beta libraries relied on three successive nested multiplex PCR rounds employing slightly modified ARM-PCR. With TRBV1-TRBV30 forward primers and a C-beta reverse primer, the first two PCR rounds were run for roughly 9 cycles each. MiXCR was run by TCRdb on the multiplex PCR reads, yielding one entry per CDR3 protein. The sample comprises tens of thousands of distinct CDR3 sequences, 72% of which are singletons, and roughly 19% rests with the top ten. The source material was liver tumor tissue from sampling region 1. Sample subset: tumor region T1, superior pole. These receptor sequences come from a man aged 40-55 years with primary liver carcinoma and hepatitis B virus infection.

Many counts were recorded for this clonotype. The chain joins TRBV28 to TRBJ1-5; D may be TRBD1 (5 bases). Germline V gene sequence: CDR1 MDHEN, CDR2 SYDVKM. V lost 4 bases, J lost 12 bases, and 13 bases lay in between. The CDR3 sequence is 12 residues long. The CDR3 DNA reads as TGTGCCAGCAGTTCCTCCGGGACCCTCCAGCATTTT. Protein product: CASSSSGTLQHF.

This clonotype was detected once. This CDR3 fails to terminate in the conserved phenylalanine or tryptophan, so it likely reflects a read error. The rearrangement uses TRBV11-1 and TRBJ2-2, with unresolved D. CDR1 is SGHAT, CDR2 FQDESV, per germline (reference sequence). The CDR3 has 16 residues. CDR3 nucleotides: TGTACCAGCAGTTTACTCCCTGGGCGCGACACCAGGGAGCTGTTTTCT. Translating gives CTSSLLPGRDTRELFS.

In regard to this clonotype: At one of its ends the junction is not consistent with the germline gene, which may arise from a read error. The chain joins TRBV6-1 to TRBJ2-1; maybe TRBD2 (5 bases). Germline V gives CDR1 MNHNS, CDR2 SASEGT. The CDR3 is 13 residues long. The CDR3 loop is CASSEVGDDERFF. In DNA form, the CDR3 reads TGTGCCAGTAGTGAAGTGGGAGACGATGAGCGGTTCTTC.

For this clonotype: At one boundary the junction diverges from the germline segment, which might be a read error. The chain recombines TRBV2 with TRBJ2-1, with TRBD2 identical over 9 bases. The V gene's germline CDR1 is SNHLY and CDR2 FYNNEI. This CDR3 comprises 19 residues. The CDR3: CASRESRGGPRSSYNEHFF. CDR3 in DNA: TGTGCCAGCCGTGAGTCGCGGGGGGGCCCGAGAAGCTCCTACAATGAGCACTTCTTT.

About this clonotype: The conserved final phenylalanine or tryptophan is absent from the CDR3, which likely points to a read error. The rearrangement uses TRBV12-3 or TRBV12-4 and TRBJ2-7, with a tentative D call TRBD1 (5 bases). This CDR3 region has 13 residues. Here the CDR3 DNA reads TGTGCCAGTTTTGTAGGGTCAGGGTACGGGCAGTACCTC. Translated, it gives CASFVGSGYGQYL.

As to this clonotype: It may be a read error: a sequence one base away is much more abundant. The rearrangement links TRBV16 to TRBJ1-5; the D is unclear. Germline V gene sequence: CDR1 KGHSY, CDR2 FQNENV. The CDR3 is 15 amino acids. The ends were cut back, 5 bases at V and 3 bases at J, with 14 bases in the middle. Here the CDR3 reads CASSSGSSTNQPQHF. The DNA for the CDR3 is TGTGCCAGCAGCTCCGGCAGCTCTACCAATCAGCCCCAGCATTTT.

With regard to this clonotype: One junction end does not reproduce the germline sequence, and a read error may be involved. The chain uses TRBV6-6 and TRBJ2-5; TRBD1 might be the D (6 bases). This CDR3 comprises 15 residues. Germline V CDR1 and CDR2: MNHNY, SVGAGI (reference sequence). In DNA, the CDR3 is TGTGCCAGCCTTAATGGACAGTGGATTGGAGAGATCCAGTACTTC. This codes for CASLNGQWIGEIQYF.

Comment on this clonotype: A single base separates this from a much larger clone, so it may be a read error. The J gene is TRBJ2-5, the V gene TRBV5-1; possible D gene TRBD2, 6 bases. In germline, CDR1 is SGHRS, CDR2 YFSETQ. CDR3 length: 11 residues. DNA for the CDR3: TGCGTCAGCAGCTTCGGGAGGACCCAGTACTTC. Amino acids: CVSSFGRTQYF.

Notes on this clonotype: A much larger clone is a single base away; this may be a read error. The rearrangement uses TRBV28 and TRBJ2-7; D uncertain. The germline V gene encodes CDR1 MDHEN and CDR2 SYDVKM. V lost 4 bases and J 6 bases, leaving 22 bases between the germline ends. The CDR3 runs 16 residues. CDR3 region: CASSSPLATFDSEQYF. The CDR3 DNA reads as TGTGCCAGCAGTTCCCCCTTGGCTACCTTCGACTCCGAGCAGTACTTC. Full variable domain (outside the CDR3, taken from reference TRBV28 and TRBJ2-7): DVKVTQSSRYLVKRTGEKVFLECVQDMDHENMFWYRQDPGLGLRLIYFSYDVKMKEKGDIPEGYSVSREKKERFSLILESASTNQTSMYLCASSSPLATFDSEQYFGPGTRLTVT.

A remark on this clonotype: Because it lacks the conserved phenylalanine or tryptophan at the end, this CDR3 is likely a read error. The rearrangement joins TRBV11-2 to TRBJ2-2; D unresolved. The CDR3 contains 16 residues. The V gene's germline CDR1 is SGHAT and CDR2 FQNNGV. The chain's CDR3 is CVSSSRRASNTGELFC. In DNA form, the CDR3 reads TGTGTCAGTAGCTCCAGACGGGCTTCGAACACCGGGGAGCTGTTTTGT.

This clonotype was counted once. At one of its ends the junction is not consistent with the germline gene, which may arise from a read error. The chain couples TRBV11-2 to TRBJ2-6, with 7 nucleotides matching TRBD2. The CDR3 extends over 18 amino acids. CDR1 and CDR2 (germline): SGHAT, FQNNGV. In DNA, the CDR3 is TGTGCCAGCAACCGCTTTCCAGCGGGAAGCTCTGGGGGCAACGTCCTGACTTTC. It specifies CASNRFPAGSSGGNVLTF.

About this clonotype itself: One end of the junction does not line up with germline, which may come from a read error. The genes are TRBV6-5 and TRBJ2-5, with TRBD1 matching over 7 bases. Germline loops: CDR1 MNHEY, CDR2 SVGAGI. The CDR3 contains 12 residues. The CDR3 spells CASSYSTGSQHF. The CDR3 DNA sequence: TGTGCCAGCAGTTACTCGACAGGGTCCCAGCACTTC.

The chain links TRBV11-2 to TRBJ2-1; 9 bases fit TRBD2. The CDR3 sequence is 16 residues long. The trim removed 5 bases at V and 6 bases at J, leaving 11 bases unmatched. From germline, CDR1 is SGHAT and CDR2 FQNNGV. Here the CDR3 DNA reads TGTGCCAGCAGCATACGACTAGCGGCAGATTTCAATGAGCAGTTCTTC. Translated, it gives CASSIRLAADFNEQFF. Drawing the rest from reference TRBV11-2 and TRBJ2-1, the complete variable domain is EAGVAQSPRYKIIEKRQSVAFWCNPISGHATLYWYQQILGQGPKLLIQFQNNGVVDDSQLPKDRFSAERLKGVDSTLKIQPAKLEDSAVYLCASSIRLAADFNEQFFGPGTRLTVL.

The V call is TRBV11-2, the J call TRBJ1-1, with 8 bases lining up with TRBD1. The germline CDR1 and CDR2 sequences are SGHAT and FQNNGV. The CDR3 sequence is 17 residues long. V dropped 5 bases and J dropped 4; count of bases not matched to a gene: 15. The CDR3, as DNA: TGTGCCAGCAGCAGGATGGGGGGACAGGAGTTCGGCACTGAAGCTTTCTTT. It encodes CASSRMGGQEFGTEAFF. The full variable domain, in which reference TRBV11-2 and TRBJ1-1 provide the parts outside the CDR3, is EAGVAQSPRYKIIEKRQSVAFWCNPISGHATLYWYQQILGQGPKLLIQFQNNGVVDDSQLPKDRFSAERLKGVDSTLKIQPAKLEDSAVYLCASSRMGGQEFGTEAFFGQGTRLTVV.

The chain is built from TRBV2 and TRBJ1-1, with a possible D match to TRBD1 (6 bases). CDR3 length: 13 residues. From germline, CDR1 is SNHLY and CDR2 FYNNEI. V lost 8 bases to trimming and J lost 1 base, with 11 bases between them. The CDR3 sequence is CASEGDRNTEAFF. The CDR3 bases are TGTGCCAGCGAGGGGGACCGGAACACTGAAGCTTTCTTT.

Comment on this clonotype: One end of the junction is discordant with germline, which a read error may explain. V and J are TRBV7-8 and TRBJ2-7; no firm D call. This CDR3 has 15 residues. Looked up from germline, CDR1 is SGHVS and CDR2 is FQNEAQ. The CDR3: CASSSTPYSSYEQYF. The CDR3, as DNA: TGTGCCAGCAGCTCCACCCCCTACAGCTCCTATGAGCAGTACTTC.

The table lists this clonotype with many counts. The CDR3 region is CAISGGRSGANVLTF. The CDR3 nucleotides are TGTGCCATCAGTGGGGGCCGCTCTGGGGCCAACGTCCTGACTTTC. The chain joins TRBV10-3 to TRBJ2-6; D possibly corresponds to TRBD1 (5 bases). This CDR3 spans 15 amino acids. Germline V gene data show CDR1 as ENHRY and CDR2 as SYGVKD. Trimming removed 4 bases at V and 0 bases at J, with 7 bases between.

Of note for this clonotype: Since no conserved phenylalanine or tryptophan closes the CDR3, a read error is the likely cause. CDR3 loop: CPSSQEVANAGELFL. CDR3 bases: TGCCCCAGCAGCCAAGAAGTTGCTAACGCCGGGGAGCTGTTTCTT. This chain uses TRBV4-1 with TRBJ2-2; D is ambiguous. Germline assignment: CDR1 MGHRA and CDR2 YSYEKL. This CDR3 contains 15 residues.

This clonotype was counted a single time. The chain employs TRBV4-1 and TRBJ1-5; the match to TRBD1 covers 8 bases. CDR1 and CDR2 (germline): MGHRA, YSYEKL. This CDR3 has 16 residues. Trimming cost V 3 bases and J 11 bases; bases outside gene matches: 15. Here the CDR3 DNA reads TGCGCCAGCAGCCAGAACACGGACAGGGTCGGCCAGACCCAGCATTTT. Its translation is CASSQNTDRVGQTQHF.

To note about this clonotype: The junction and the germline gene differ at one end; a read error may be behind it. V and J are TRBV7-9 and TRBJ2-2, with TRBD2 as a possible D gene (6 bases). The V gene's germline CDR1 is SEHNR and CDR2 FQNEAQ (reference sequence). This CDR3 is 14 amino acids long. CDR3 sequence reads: CARSLEVSTGGLFF. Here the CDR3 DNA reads TGTGCCAGAAGCTTAGAAGTGAGCACCGGGGGGCTGTTTTTT.

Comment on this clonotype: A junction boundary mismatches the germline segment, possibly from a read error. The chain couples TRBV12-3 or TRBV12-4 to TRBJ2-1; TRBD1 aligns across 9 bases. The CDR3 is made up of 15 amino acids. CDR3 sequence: CTSCATGQGYNEQFF. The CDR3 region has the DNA TGTACCAGCTGTGCGACGGGACAGGGATACAATGAGCAGTTCTTC.

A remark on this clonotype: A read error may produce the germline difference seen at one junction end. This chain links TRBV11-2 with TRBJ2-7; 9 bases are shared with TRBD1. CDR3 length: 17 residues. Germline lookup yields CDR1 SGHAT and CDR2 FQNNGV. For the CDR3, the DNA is TGTGCCAGCAGCATCGGTCCGCCGGGACAGGGAAGCTACGAGCACTACTTC. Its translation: CASSIGPPGQGSYEHYF.

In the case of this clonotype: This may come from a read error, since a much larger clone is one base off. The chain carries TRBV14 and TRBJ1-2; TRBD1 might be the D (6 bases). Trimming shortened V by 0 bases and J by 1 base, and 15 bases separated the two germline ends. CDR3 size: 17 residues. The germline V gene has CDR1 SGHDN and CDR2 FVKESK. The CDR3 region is CASSQDRGAGVNYGYTF. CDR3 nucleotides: TGTGCCAGCAGCCAAGATCGGGGGGCAGGGGTTAACTATGGCTACACCTTC.

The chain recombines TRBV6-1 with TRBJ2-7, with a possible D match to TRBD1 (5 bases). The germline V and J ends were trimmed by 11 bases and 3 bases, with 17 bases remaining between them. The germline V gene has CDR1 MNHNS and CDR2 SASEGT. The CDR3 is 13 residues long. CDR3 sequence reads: CADSEWVLYEQYF. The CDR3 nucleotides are TGTGCCGACAGTGAATGGGTTCTCTACGAGCAGTACTTC.

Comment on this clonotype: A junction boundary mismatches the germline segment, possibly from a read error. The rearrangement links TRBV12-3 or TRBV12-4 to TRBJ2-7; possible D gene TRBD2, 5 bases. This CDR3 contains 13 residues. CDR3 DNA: TGTTCCAGCGCCCGACGGGAATACTACGAGCAATACTTC. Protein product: CSSARREYYEQYF.

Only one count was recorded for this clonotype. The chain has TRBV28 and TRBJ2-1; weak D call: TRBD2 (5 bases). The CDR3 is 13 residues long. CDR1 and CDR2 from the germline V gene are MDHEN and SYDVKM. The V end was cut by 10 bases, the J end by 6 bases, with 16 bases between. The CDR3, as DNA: TGTGCCAACAGCACCGGGAATCTCAATGAGCAGTTCTTC. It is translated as CANSTGNLNEQFF.

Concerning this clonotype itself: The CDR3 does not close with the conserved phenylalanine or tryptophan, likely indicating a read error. Here the CDR3 reads CVSSLGLFGAYNEQFL. The CDR3 region has the DNA TGTGTCAGCAGCCTCGGACTCTTTGGGGCCTACAATGAGCAGTTCCTC. The chain carries TRBV5-8 and TRBJ2-1; D might be TRBD2 (5 bases). The germline V gene encodes CDR1 SGHTS and CDR2 YDEGEE. This CDR3 is 16 amino acids long.

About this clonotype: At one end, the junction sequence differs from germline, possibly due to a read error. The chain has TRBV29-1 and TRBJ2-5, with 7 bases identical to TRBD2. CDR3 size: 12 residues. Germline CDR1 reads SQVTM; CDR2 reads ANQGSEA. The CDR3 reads CNVEVGGETQYF. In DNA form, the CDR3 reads TGCAACGTTGAGGTGGGGGGGGAGACCCAATACTTC.

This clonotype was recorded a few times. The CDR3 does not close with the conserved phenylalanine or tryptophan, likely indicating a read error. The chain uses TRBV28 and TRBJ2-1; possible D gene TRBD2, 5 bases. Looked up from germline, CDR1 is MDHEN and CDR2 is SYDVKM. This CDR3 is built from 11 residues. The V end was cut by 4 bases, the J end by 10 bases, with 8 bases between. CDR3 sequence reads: CASSSEDEQFL. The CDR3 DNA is TGTGCCAGCAGTTCGGAGGACGAGCAGTTCTTG.

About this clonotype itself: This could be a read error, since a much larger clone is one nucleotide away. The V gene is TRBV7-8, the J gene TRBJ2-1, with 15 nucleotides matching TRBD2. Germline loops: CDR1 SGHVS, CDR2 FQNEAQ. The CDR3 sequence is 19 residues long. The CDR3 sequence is CASSLAGTSGRFYYNELFF. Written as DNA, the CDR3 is TGTGCCAGCAGCTTAGCAGGGACTAGCGGGAGGTTTTACTACAATGAGCTGTTCTTC.

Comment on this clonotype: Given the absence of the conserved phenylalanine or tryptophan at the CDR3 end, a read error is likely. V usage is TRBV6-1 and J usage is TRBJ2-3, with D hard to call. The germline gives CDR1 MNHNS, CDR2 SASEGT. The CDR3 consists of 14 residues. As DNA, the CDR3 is TGTGCCAGCGGTGAACATTTCAACACAGATACGCAGTATCTT. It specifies CASGEHFNTDTQYL.

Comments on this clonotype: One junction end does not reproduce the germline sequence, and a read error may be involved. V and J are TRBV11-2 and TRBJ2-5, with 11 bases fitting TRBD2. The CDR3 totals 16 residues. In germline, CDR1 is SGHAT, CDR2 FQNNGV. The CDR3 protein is CASNLGTSGPGESQYF. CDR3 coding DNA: TGTGCCAGCAACTTAGGGACTAGCGGCCCGGGGGAGAGCCAGTACTTC.